One sample yielded the 19 T cell receptor beta chains listed below, sequenced in a study of cytomegalovirus exposure and HLA in healthy donors. TCRdb's copy holds only in-frame clones and misses some; the assay was immunoSEQ multiplex PCR. The sample has 200,000 to 250,000 clones, around 88% seen once. The sequencing sample was made of PBMCs. Source of these receptors: a woman under 30 in good health and CMV-seronegative.

V usage is TRBV27 and J usage is TRBJ2-7; TRBD2 matches 11 bases. Unmatched junction bases numbered 3, after V lost 1 base and J lost 4 bases. Germline V gene sequence: CDR1 MNHEY, CDR2 SMNVEV (reference sequence). The CDR3 is 15 amino acids. The CDR3 sequence: CASSLWASGRYEQYF. The CDR3 coding sequence is TGTGCCAGCAGTTTATGGGCTAGCGGGAGGTACGAGCAGTACTTC.

This clone was seen a single time. This rearrangement joins TRBV9 to TRBJ2-5; tentative D call: TRBD1 (6 bases). The V end was cut by 0 bases, the J end by 4 bases, with 10 bases between. Germline-derived CDR1 and CDR2 are SGDLS and YYNGEE. CDR3 length equals 14 residues. CDR3 sequence: CASSVDIGGETQYF. The DNA for the CDR3 is TGTGCCAGCAGCGTAGATATAGGGGGAGAGACCCAGTACTTC.

The chain's CDR3 is CASKVELAVQETQYF. DNA of the CDR3: TGTGCCAGCAAGGTCGAACTAGCGGTCCAAGAGACCCAGTACTTC. The chain couples TRBV2 to TRBJ2-5, with 8 bases that match TRBD2. V dropped 7 bases and J dropped 1; count of bases not matched to a gene: 8. Per germline, CDR1 SNHLY and CDR2 FYNNEI. The CDR3 is 15 residues long. The full variable domain, completed using reference TRBV2 and TRBJ2-5, is EPEVTQTPSHQVTQMGQEVILRCVPISNHLYFYWYRQILGQKVEFLVSFYNNEISEKSEIFDDQFSVERPDGSNFTLKIRSTKLEDSAMYFCASKVELAVQETQYFGPGTRLLVL.

The V call is TRBV30, the J call TRBJ2-5, with 7 positions matching TRBD1. Germline V gene sequence: CDR1 GTSNPN, CDR2 SVGIG (reference sequence). The CDR3 has 13 residues. With 5 bases clipped from V and 3 bases from J, the junction kept 6 bases outside the gene matches. The CDR3 sequence is CAWAGTEKETQYF. The DNA of the CDR3 is TGTGCCTGGGCCGGGACAGAAAAAGAGACCCAGTACTTC.

This clone was seen only a few times. V gene TRBV10-1 combines with J gene TRBJ2-1; 8 bases agree with TRBD2. This CDR3 has 15 residues. V gave up 2 bases and J gave up 6 bases; unmatched junction bases: 6. Germline CDR1 is WNHNN and CDR2 is SYGVQD (reference sequence). The chain's CDR3 is CASSEDPAGANEQFF. CDR3 nucleotides: TGCGCCAGCAGTGAGGATCCAGCGGGAGCCAATGAGCAGTTCTTC.

This rearrangement joins TRBV10-1 to TRBJ2-1; D may be TRBD2 (6 bases). V lost 3 bases and J 3 bases, leaving 15 bases between the germline ends. This CDR3 region has 16 residues. The germline V gene encodes CDR1 WNHNN and CDR2 SYGVQD (reference sequence). The CDR3 here is CASSEGGKHIYNEQFF. The CDR3 coding sequence is TGCGCCAGCAGTGAAGGCGGGAAGCACATCTACAATGAGCAGTTCTTC.

CDR3 sequence reads: CSVEEAPTSGSQDTQYF. The CDR3 nucleotides are TGCAGCGTTGAAGAAGCCCCGACTAGCGGGAGCCAAGATACGCAGTATTTT. V usage is TRBV29-1 and J usage is TRBJ2-3, with 12 positions matching TRBD2. V shed 0 bases and J 5 bases; nucleotides not matched to a gene: 9. CDR3 length: 17 residues. Germline V gene sequence: CDR1 SQVTM, CDR2 ANQGSEA.

This chain links TRBV18 with TRBJ1-2, with D uncertain. This CDR3 is 13 amino acids long. Per the germline V gene, CDR1 is KGHSH and CDR2 is LQKENI. Trimming pared 3 bases from V and 5 bases from J, leaving 10 bases between. The CDR3 DNA reads TGTGCCAGCTCACCGGGCAGGCAATATGGCTACACCTTC. Residues: CASSPGRQYGYTF.

The chain uses TRBV4-1 and TRBJ2-5, with D tentatively TRBD2 (7 bases). The V end was cut by 0 bases, the J end by 5 bases, with 16 bases between. Germline CDR1 reads MGHRA; CDR2 reads YSYEKL. This CDR3 is 16 amino acids long. The CDR3 nucleotides read TGCGCCAGCAGCCAAGAACTGGCGGGGGCCCGGGAGACCCAGTACTTC. It is translated as CASSQELAGARETQYF.

The rearrangement joins TRBV28 to TRBJ2-3, with TRBD2 matching over 8 bases. Trimming at V came to 6 bases and at J to 0 bases, leaving 8 bases not matched to a gene. The germline V gene encodes CDR1 MDHEN and CDR2 SYDVKM. The CDR3 has 16 residues. CDR3 loop: CASSPGVAGSTDTQYF. In nucleotides, the CDR3 is TGTGCCAGCAGCCCCGGGGTAGCGGGAAGCACAGATACGCAGTATTTT. Based on the CDR3 plus reference TRBV28 and TRBJ2-3, the full variable domain is DVKVTQSSRYLVKRTGEKVFLECVQDMDHENMFWYRQDPGLGLRLIYFSYDVKMKEKGDIPEGYSVSREKKERFSLILESASTNQTSMYLCASSPGVAGSTDTQYFGPGTRLTVL.

The V gene is TRBV7-2, the J gene TRBJ2-3, with D maybe TRBD1 (6 bases). V was shortened by 2 bases and J by 3 bases, with 15 bases between the two germline ends. The CDR3 spans 16 residues. The germline gives CDR1 SGHTA, CDR2 FQGNSA. The CDR3 sequence: CASSLSTIQGTDTQYF. For the CDR3, the DNA is TGTGCCAGCAGCTTATCAACCATACAGGGAACAGATACGCAGTATTTT.

Concerning this clone: The identical CDR3 is also encoded by other nucleotide sequences in the sample. The V call is TRBV28, the J call TRBJ2-7, with 11 bases matching TRBD2. V was clipped by 5 bases and J by 1 base; unmatched bases: 1. There are 14 residues in the CDR3. Germline V CDR1 and CDR2: MDHEN, SYDVKM. The CDR3 reads CASSGTSGSYEQYF. CDR3 nucleotides: TGTGCCAGCAGTGGGACTAGCGGTTCCTACGAGCAGTACTTC. Using reference TRBV28 and TRBJ2-7 for the parts outside the CDR3, the full variable domain is DVKVTQSSRYLVKRTGEKVFLECVQDMDHENMFWYRQDPGLGLRLIYFSYDVKMKEKGDIPEGYSVSREKKERFSLILESASTNQTSMYLCASSGTSGSYEQYFGPGTRLTVT.

The chain links TRBV4-3 to TRBJ2-1; D is perhaps TRBD2 (5 bases). CDR3 size: 17 residues. CDR1 and CDR2 from the germline V gene are LGHNA and YSLEER. The V end was cut by 0 bases, the J end by 2 bases, with 14 bases between. The CDR3 here is CASSQDLAWETYNEQFF. The CDR3 DNA is TGCGCCAGCAGCCAAGATTTGGCGTGGGAGACCTACAATGAGCAGTTCTTC.

The V and J genes are TRBV5-1 and TRBJ2-1, with D unclear. V lost 1 base and J 4 bases, leaving 6 bases between the germline ends. The CDR3 spans 13 residues. CDR1 and CDR2 (germline): SGHRS, YFSETQ. The CDR3 bases are TGCGCCAGCAGCTTGAACGGGTACAATGAGCAGTTCTTC. This translates into CASSLNGYNEQFF.

The V call is TRBV11-1, the J call TRBJ2-6; no firm D call. This CDR3 is built from 15 residues. Germline CDR1 is SGHAT and CDR2 is FQDESV (reference sequence). Between the trimmed V and J ends, which lost 3 bases and 0 bases, there was a span of 6 bases. The CDR3 DNA is TGTGCCAGCAGCTTTTCCGGCTCTGGGGCCAACGTCCTGACTTTC. Translating it yields CASSFSGSGANVLTF.

The V and J genes are TRBV28 and TRBJ2-7, with D tentatively TRBD1 (6 bases). V shed 5 bases and J shed 1 base, with 18 bases lying between them. The V gene's germline CDR1 is MDHEN and CDR2 SYDVKM. This CDR3 spans 16 amino acids. The CDR3 DNA sequence: TGTGCCAGCAGTCCCCAGGTGGGGGCAGGTTCCTACGAGCAGTACTTC. Translated, it gives CASSPQVGAGSYEQYF.

V gene TRBV27 combines with J gene TRBJ1-2, with 10 bases aligning to TRBD1. This CDR3 is built from 13 residues. Unmatched junction bases numbered 2, after V lost 2 bases and J lost 8 bases. Germline CDR1 and CDR2: MNHEY and SMNVEV (reference sequence). CDR3 sequence reads: CASSLGQGDGYTF. CDR3 nucleotides: TGTGCCAGCAGTTTAGGACAGGGGGACGGCTACACCTTC.

J is TRBJ2-1 and V is TRBV9; 16 bases map to TRBD2. Germline V gives CDR1 SGDLS, CDR2 YYNGEE. Unmatched junction bases numbered 9, after V lost 3 bases and J lost 3 bases. The CDR3 covers 19 residues. The CDR3 sequence: CASSEGTSGRAPNYNEQFF. In nucleotides, the CDR3 is TGTGCCAGCAGCGAGGGGACTAGCGGGAGGGCCCCTAACTACAATGAGCAGTTCTTC.

The chain couples TRBV27 to TRBJ2-7; tentatively, D is TRBD1 (5 bases). CDR3 length equals 14 residues. Germline V gene sequence: CDR1 MNHEY, CDR2 SMNVEV (reference sequence). Trimming took 0 bases from V and 5 from J, leaving 11 bases between them. The CDR3 DNA follows: TGTGCCAGCAGTTTATCCAGGGAAGTGCACGAGCAGTACTTC. Translation: CASSLSREVHEQYF.